This is a list of T cell receptor beta chains from one sample in a study of cytomegalovirus exposure and HLA in healthy donors. Assay: immunoSEQ multiplex PCR; the TCRdb copy retains only in-frame clones and omits some. The table records about 120,000 clones, around 86% of them present only once. Sequenced material: PBMCs. These receptors all come from a woman in her late teens or twenties in good health and CMV-seronegative. Both conserved end residues are part of each CDR3. The D gene is left open where the match is weak. Only some rows state a clone size, as once, few, many or a class for expanded clones.

. TRBJ1-5 . TRBV27 TGTGCCAGCAGCTCCCGTCGGAGCAATCAGCCCCAGCATTTT CASSSRRSNQPQHF
. TRBJ1-2 TRBD1 TRBV7-8 TGTGCCAGCAGCCCGGACAGGGGCAGCTATGGCTACACCTTC CASSPDRGSYGYTF
. TRBJ2-6 TRBD1 TRBV28 TGTGCCAGCAGTTTATTAGACAGGGCTGGGGCCAACGTCCTGACTTTC CASSLLDRAGANVLTF
. TRBJ2-3 TRBD2 TRBV2 TGTGCCAGCACCGGGACTAGCAGCACAGATACGCAGTATTTT CASTGTSSTDTQYF
. TRBJ1-2 . TRBV6-1 TGTGCCAGCAGGGGAATGGACAGCTATAACTATGGCTACACCTTC CASRGMDSYNYGYTF
. TRBJ2-2 . TRBV15 TGTGCCACCAGCACCCCATTTTCCCCCGCGAGGCCCGGGGAGCTGTTTTTT CATSTPFSPARPGELFF
. TRBJ1-2 TRBD1 TRBV9 TGTGCCAGCAGCGCCACAGGGGGCTCGAACTATGGCTACACCTTC CASSATGGSNYGYTF
. TRBJ2-7 TRBD2 TRBV18 TGTGCCAGCTCACCCCCCGCTAGCGGCTCCTACGAGCAGTACTTC CASSPPASGSYEQYF
. TRBJ2-1 . TRBV5-4 TGTGCCAGCAGCTTCACGGAGGGTGAGCAGTTCTTC CASSFTEGEQFF
. TRBJ2-2 TRBD2 TRBV5-1 TGCGCCAGCAGCGAACGGACTAGCGCTAACACCGGGGAGCTGTTTTTT CASSERTSANTGELFF
. TRBJ2-5 . TRBV7-9 TGTGCCAGCAGCTCCGTTATCGGGATTGAGGAGACCCAGTACTTC CASSSVIGIEETQYF
. TRBJ2-7 . TRBV11-3 TGTGCCAGCAGCCGCGGGGCCGCGGACGAGCAGTACTTC CASSRGAADEQYF
. TRBJ2-7 . TRBV2 TGTGCCAGCATAGGAGGGCCATCCTACGAGCAGTACTTC CASIGGPSYEQYF
. TRBJ1-5 TRBD1 TRBV15 TGTGCCACCAGCAGAAACCAGGGGGCTGATCAGCCCCAGCATTTT CATSRNQGADQPQHF
. TRBJ2-4 TRBD1 TRBV6-4 TGTGCCAGCAGTGTAGACAGGGGAAACATTCAGTACTTC CASSVDRGNIQYF
. TRBJ1-1 . TRBV19 TGTGCCAGTAGTATAGTTCGTTGGAGTACTGAAGCTTTCTTT CASSIVRWSTEAFF
. TRBJ2-7 TRBD1 TRBV5-1 TGCGCCAGCAGCTCAAACAGGGGGCCCCCCCAAGAGCAGTACTTC CASSSNRGPPQEQYF
. TRBJ2-7 TRBD2 TRBV6-5 TGTGCCAGCAGTTACGAACCCACCGGGGCGGGAGACGAGCAGTACTTC CASSYEPTGAGDEQYF
. TRBJ1-2 . TRBV28 TGTGCCAGCAGTTCTTACAGGTTTAGGTCAATCTATGGCTACACCTTC CASSSYRFRSIYGYTF
. TRBJ2-7 TRBD2 TRBV27 TGTGCCAGCAGTTCGGGGACTAGCGGGGTGGCCTACGAGCAGTACTTC CASSSGTSGVAYEQYF
few TRBJ2-7 TRBD2 TRBV9 TGTGCCAGCAGCGAGGATCCGGGACTAGCCCCCGAGCAGTACTTC CASSEDPGLAPEQYF
. TRBJ2-7 TRBD1 TRBV19 TGTGCCAGTAGTCCCAGGGGACAGGCCTACGAGCAGTACTTC CASSPRGQAYEQYF
. TRBJ2-7 TRBD1 TRBV2 TGTGCCAGCAGTGAAATCAGACAGGGGACCTACGAGCAGTACTTC CASSEIRQGTYEQYF
once TRBJ2-7 TRBD1 TRBV5-5 TGTGCCAGCAGCTTAGGGGGACAGGAGTATAACTACGAGCAGTACTTC CASSLGGQEYNYEQYF
. TRBJ2-5 TRBD2 TRBV5-4 TGTGCCAGCACACCGGGACTAGCGGGAGCAGAGACCCAGTACTTC CASTPGLAGAETQYF
. TRBJ2-3 TRBD1 TRBV2 TGTGCCAGCAGTGAAATAGACAGGGCCCCAGATACGCAGTATTTT CASSEIDRAPDTQYF
. TRBJ1-4 TRBD1 TRBV6-5 TGTGCCAGCAGTTACTCCCAGGGGGGTGAAAAACTGTTTTTT CASSYSQGGEKLFF
. TRBJ1-2 TRBD1 TRBV11-3 TGTGCCAGCAGCTTAGTAGAACAGGGGGCTTTCTACGGCTACACCTTC CASSLVEQGAFYGYTF
. TRBJ2-1 . TRBV11-2 TGTGCCAGCAGCTCGGGGGGCCCCCACAATGAGCAGTTCTTC CASSSGGPHNEQFF
. TRBJ2-5 . TRBV4-1 TGCGCCAGCAGCCAACGAGCCGGGACCCAGGGGGAGACCCAGTACTTC CASSQRAGTQGETQYF
. TRBJ2-7 . TRBV7-2 TGTGCCAGCAGCTTAGTATCCGGGGGACTCGTATACGAGCAGTACTTC CASSLVSGGLVYEQYF
once TRBJ2-3 . TRBV5-1 TGCGCCAGCAGCCTCGCCCTTGAGTGGAGCACAGATACGCAGTATTTT CASSLALEWSTDTQYF
. TRBJ2-1 TRBD2 TRBV28 TGTGCCAGCACCCCTGCGGCAGCGGGAGGGCCGGGGTCCTACAATGAGCAGTTCTTC CASTPAAAGGPGSYNEQFF
. TRBJ2-7 . TRBV11-3 TGTGCCAGGAAAAAGGGGTCCTCCTACGAGCAGTACTTC CARKKGSSYEQYF
. TRBJ2-7 . TRBV4-2 TGTGCCAGCAGCCAGCGTAATGGCGAGCAGTACTTC CASSQRNGEQYF
once TRBJ2-7 TRBD1 TRBV28 TGTGCCAGCGCTCGGACAGGGCCGTACGAGCAGTACTTC CASARTGPYEQYF
. TRBJ1-5 . TRBV28 TGTGCCAGCAGTTTATGGGGCCAAGGGGGGGTTCGCAATCAGCCCCAGCATTTT CASSLWGQGGVRNQPQHF